This TCR beta chain was found in a study of siplizumab effects on memory and regulatory T cells. Study-level results: A small minority of alloreactive clones were mapped to unstimulated subsets. Naive T cells, seemingly more diverse than memory cells, seemed major alloresponse contributors.

Points on this clone: As yet, its antigen is unknown.

CDR1 SGHDT and CDR2 YYEEEE come from the germline V gene. Trimming stripped 4 bases from V and 6 bases from J, with 20 bases between. The CDR3 totals 15 residues. This table comes from immunoSEQ multiplex PCR, and its TCRdb copy is limited to in-frame clones, with some not included. The profile shows roughly 92,000 clones, roughly 94% of them singletons. This chain uses TRBV5-6 with TRBJ2-7; D unresolved. Sequenced material: non-Treg CD4+ T cells sorted from blood. The source is a human donor in good health. The CDR3 sequence: CASSTRLNTMREQYF. The CDR3 nucleotides read TGTGCCAGCAGCACGAGACTGAACACGATGCGCGAGCAGTACTTC.